This T cell receptor (beta chain) was sequenced during a study of technical replicates of blood from a handful of donors. TCRdb's table, derived via immunoSEQ multiplex PCR, lists solely in-frame clones and lacks some. The table includes fewer than 75,000 clones, 93% detected once. Sequencing used T cells isolated from PBMCs. The clonotype originates from a human donor in good health.

The CDR3 DNA reads TGTGCCAGCAGCCCAGACAGGCCCTATGGCTACACCTTC. Its translation: CASSPDRPYGYTF. The rearrangement links TRBV5-4 to TRBJ1-2; perhaps TRBD1 as D (6 bases). Germline-derived CDR1 and CDR2 are SGHNT and YYREEE (reference sequence). V was trimmed by 4 bases and J by 4 bases, leaving 11 bases between them. This CDR3 spans 13 amino acids.